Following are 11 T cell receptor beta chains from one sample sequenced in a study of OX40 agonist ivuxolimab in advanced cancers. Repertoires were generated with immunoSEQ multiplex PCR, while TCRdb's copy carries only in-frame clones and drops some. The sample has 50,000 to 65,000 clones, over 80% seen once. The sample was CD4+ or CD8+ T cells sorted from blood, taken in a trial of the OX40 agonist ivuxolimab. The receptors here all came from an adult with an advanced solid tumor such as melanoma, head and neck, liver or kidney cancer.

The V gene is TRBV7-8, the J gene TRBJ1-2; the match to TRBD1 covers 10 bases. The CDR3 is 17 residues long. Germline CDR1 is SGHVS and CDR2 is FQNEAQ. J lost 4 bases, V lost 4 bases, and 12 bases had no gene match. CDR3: CASSSRTGGGVGYGYTF. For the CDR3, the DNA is TGTGCCAGCAGCTCTCGGACAGGGGGAGGGGTTGGCTATGGCTACACCTTC.

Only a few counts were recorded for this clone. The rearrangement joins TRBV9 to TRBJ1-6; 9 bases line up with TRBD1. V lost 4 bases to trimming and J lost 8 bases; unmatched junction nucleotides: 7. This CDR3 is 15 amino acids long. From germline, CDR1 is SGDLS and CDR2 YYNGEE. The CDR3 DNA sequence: TGTGCCAGCAGCTTCCGGGACAGGGTAGATTCACCCCTCCACTTT. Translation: CASSFRDRVDSPLHF.

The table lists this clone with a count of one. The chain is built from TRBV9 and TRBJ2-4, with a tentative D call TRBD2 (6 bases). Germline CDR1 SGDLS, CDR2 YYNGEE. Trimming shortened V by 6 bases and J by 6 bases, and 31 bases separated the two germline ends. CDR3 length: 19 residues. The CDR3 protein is CASTLPARASESVGNIQYF. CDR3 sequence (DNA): TGTGCCAGCACCTTACCCGCCCGGGCTAGCGAGTCAGTGGGAAACATTCAGTACTTC.

Here the CDR3 reads CRGGQETQYF. The CDR3 DNA is TGCAGAGGGGGACAAGAGACCCAGTACTTC. The chain carries TRBV20-1 and TRBJ2-5, with D possibly TRBD1 on 6 matching bases. The CDR3 spans 10 residues. In germline, CDR1 is DFQATT, CDR2 SNEGSKA (reference sequence).

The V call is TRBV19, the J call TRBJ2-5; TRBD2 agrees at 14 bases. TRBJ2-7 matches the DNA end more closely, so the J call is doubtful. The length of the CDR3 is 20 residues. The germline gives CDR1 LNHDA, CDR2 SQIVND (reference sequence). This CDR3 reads CASSSRQGAGTSGSIYEQYF. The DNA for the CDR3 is TGTGCCAGTAGTTCAAGACAGGGGGCCGGGACTAGCGGGAGTATCTACGAGCAGTACTTC.

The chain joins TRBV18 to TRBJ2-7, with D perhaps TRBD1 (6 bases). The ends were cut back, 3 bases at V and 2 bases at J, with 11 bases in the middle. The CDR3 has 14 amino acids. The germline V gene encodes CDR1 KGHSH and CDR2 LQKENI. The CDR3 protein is CASSPETGAYEQYF. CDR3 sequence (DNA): TGTGCCAGCTCACCTGAGACAGGAGCCTACGAGCAGTACTTC.

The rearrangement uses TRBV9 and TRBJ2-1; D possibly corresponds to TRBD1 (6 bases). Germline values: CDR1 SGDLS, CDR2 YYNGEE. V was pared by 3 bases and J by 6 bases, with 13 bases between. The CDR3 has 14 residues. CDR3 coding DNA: TGTGCCAGCAGCGGGGCAGGGGTCGGCAATGAGCAGTTCTTC. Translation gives CASSGAGVGNEQFF. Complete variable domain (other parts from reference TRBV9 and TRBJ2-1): DSGVTQTPKHLITATGQRVTLRCSPRSGDLSVYWYQQSLDQGLQFLIQYYNGEERAKGNILERFSAQQFPDLHSELNLSSLELGDSALYFCASSGAGVGNEQFFGPGTRLTVL.

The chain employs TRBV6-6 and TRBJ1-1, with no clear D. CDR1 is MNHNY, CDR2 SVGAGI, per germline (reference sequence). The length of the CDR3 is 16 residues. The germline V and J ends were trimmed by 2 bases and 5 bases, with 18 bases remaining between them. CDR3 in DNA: TGTGCCAGCAGTTACGGATTTATAATTGAAGGTACTGAAGCTTTCTTT. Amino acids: CASSYGFIIEGTEAFF.

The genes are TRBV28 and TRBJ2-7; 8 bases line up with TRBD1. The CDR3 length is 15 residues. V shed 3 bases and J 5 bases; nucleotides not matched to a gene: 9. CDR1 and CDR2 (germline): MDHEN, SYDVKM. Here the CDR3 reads CASSFPGGQGNEQYF. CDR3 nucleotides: TGTGCCAGCAGTTTCCCGGGTGGACAGGGAAACGAGCAGTACTTC.

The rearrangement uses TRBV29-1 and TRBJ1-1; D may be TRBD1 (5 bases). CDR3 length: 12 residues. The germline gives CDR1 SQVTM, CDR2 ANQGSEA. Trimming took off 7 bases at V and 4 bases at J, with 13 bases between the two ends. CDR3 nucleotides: TGCAGCGGGCGCGGGGGGAGCACTGAAGCTTTCTTT. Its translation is CSGRGGSTEAFF.

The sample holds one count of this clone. For the CDR3, the DNA is TGTGCCAGCAGGGTCGGGGCAGGGGGCTTTCAGCCCCAGCATTTT. Translation: CASRVGAGGFQPQHF. The chain joins TRBV2 to TRBJ1-5; 8 bases fit TRBD1. The CDR3 is made up of 15 amino acids. The ends lost 6 bases at V and 6 bases at J; junction bases unmatched: 10. CDR1 is SNHLY, CDR2 FYNNEI, per germline.